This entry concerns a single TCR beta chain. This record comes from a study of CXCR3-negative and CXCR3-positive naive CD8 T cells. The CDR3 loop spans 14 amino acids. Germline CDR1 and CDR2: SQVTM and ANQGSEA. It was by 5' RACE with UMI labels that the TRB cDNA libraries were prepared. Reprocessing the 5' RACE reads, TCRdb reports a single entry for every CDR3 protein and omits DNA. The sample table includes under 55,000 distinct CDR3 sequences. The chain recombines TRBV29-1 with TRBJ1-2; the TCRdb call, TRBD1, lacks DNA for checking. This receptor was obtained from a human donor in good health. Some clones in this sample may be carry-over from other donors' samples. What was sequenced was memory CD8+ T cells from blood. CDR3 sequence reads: CSVDRGLANYGYTF.